Sequencing of this T cell receptor beta chain was carried out in a study of T cells in Graves' hyperthyroidism and ophthalmopathy. Study-wide results and caveats: A model of 13 V-J pairs discriminated ophthalmopathy from stable hyperthyroidism.

It was RNA transcripts that yielded the amplified TCR beta CDR3 regions. A first-round RT-PCR of the TCR CDR3 used the HTBI primer set. TCRdb re-analysed the multiplex PCR reads in MiXCR, keeping a single row per CDR3 protein. Of 500,000 to 600,000 distinct CDR3 sequences in the sample, 46% are singletons; the top ten hold around two fifths. In regard to this clonotype: Its antigen remains unidentified. One end of the junction varies from germline; a read error may be responsible.

The specimen sequenced was peripheral blood or thyroid tissue (not recorded which). The clonotype originates from an adult woman with Graves' disease, either hyperthyroidism or ophthalmopathy (not recorded which).

CDR3 in DNA: TGCGCCAGCAGCCAAGAACCCGGGGCCAACGACGAGCAGTACTTC. It encodes CASSQEPGANDEQYF. The genes are TRBV7-9 and TRBJ2-7, with D possibly called TRBD1 or TRBD2 (5 bases each). CDR3 length: 15 residues. Per the germline V gene, CDR1 is SEHNR and CDR2 is FQNEAQ (reference sequence).